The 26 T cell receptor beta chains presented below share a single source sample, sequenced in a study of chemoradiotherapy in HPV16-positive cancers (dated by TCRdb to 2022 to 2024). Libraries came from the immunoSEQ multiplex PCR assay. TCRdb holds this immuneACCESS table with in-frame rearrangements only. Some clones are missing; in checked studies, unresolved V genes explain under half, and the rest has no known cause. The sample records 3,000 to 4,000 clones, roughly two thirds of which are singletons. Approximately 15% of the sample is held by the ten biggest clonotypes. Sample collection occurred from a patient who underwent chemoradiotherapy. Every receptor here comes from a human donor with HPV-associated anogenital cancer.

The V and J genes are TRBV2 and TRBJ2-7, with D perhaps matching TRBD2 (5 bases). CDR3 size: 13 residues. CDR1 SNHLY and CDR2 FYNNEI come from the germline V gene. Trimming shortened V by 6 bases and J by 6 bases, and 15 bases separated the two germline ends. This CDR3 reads CASRMDWVGEQYF. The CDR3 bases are TGTGCCAGCAGGATGGACTGGGTAGGCGAGCAGTACTTC.

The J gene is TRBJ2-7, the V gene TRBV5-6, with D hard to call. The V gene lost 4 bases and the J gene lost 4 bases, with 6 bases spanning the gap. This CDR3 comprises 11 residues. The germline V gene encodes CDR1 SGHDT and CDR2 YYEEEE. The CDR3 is CASSAGYEQYF. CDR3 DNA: TGTGCCAGCAGCGCCGGATACGAGCAGTACTTC.

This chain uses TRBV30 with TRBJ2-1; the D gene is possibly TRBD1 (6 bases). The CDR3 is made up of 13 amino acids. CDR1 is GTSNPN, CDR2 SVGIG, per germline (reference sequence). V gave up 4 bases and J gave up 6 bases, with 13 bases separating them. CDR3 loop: CAWKLQGGNEQFF. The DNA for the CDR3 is TGTGCCTGGAAACTACAGGGCGGCAATGAGCAGTTCTTC.

This chain's CDR3 is CASSMVGAQQYF. The CDR3 nucleotides are TGTGCCAGTAGTATGGTGGGGGCCCAGCAGTACTTC. The chain carries TRBV19 and TRBJ2-7; D may be TRBD1 (6 bases). This CDR3 spans 12 amino acids. Germline V gives CDR1 LNHDA, CDR2 SQIVND (reference sequence). V shed 3 bases and J shed 8 bases, with 11 bases lying between them. The variable domain in full, with the rest retrieved from reference TRBV19 and TRBJ2-7, is DGGITQSPKYLFRKEGQNVTLSCEQNLNHDAMYWYRQDPGQGLRLIYYSQIVNDFQKGDIAEGYSVSREKKESFPLTVTSAQKNPTAFYLCASSMVGAQQYFGPGTRLTVT.

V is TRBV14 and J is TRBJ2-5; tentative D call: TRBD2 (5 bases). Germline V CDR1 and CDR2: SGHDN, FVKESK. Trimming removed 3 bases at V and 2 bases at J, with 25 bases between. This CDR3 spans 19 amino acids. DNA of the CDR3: TGTGCCAGCAGCCAGGAGAAGAAGACGGGGTTTAGAGCTCAAGAGACCCAGTACTTC. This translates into CASSQEKKTGFRAQETQYF.

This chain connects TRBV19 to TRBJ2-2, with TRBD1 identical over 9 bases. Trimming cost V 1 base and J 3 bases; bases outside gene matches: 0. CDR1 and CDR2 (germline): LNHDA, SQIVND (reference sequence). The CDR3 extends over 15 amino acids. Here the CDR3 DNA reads TGTGCCAGTAGTATAGGGGACAGGGACACCGGGGAGCTGTTTTTT. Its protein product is CASSIGDRDTGELFF.

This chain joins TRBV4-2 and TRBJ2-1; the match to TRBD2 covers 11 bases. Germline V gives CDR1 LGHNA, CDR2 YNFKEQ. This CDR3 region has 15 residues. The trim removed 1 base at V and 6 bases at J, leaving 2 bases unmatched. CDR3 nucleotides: TGTGCCAGCAGCCAAGGTAGCGGGGGGGCCAATGAGCAGTTCTTC. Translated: CASSQGSGGANEQFF.

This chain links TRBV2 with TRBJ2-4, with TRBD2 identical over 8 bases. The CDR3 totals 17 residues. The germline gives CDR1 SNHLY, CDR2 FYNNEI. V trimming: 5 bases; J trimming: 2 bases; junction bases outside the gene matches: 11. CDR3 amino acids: CASSRDQRGFTKNIQYF. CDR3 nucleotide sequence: TGTGCCAGCAGTAGAGACCAGCGGGGGTTCACCAAAAACATTCAGTACTTC.

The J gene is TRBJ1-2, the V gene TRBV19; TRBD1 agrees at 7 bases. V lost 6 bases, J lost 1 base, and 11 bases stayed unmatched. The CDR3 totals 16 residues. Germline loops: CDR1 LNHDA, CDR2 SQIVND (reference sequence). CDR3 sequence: CASSLLGTALNYGYTF. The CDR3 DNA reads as TGTGCCAGTAGCCTTCTGGGGACAGCCCTTAACTATGGCTACACCTTC.

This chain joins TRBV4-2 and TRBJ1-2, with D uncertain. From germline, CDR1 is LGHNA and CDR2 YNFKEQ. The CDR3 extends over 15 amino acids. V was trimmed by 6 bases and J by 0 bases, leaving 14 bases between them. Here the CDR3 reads CASSPTVTANYGYTF. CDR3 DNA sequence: TGTGCCAGCAGTCCTACGGTTACAGCTAACTATGGCTACACCTTC.

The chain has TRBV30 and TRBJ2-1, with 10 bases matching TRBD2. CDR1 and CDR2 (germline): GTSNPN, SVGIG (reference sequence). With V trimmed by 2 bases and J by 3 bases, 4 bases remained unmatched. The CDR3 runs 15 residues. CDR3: CAWSLSGGVYNEQFF. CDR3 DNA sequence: TGTGCCTGGAGTCTAAGCGGGGGGGTCTACAATGAGCAGTTCTTC.

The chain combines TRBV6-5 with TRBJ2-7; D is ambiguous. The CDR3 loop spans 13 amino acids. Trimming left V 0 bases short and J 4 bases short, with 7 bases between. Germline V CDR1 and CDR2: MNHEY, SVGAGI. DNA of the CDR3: TGTGCCAGCAGTTACTCGGGTACTTACGAGCAGTACTTC. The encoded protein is CASSYSGTYEQYF.

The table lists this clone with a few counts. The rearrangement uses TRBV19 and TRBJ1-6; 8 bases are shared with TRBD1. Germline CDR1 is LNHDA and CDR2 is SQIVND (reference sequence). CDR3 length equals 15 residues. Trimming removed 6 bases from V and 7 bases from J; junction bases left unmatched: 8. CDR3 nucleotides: TGTGCCAGTAGACCCCTGGACAGGGACAATTCACCCCTCCACTTT. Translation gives CASRPLDRDNSPLHF.

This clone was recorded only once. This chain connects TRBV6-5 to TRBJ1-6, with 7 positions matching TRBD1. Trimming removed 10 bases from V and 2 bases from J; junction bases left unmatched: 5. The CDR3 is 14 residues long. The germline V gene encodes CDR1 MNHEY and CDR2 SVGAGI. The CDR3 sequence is CANSGQPYNSPLHF. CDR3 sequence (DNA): TGTGCCAACTCGGGACAGCCCTATAATTCACCCCTCCACTTT.

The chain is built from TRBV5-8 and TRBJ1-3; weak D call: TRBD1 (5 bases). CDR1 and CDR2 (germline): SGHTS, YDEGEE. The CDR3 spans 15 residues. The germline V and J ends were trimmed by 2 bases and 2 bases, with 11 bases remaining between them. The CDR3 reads CASSFPGYTGNTIYF. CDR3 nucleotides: TGTGCCAGCAGCTTTCCAGGGTACACTGGAAACACCATATATTTT.

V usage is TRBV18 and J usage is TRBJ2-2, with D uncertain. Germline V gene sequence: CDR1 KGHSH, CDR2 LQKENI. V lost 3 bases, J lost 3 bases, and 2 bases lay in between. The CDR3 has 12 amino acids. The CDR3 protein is CASSPDTGELFF. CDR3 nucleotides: TGTGCCAGCTCACCGGACACCGGGGAGCTGTTTTTT.

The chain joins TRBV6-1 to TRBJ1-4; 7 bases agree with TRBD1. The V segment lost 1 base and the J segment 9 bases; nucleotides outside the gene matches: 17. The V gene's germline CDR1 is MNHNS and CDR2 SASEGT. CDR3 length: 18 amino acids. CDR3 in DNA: TGTGCCAGCAGTGAAGGTTCTATTAGTTACCGGGACAGTCAAAAACTGTTTTTT. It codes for CASSEGSISYRDSQKLFF.

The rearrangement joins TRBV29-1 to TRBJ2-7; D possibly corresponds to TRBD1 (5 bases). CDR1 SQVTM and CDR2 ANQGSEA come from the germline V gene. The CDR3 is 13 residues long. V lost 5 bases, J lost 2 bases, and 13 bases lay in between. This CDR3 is CSVKMAGTYEQYF. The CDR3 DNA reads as TGCAGCGTTAAGATGGCAGGGACCTACGAGCAGTACTTC.

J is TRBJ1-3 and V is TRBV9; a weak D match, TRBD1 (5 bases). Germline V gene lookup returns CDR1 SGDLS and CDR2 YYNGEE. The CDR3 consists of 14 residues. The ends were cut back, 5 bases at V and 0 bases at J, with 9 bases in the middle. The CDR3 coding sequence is TGTGCCAGCAGTCAGGGCTTCTCTGGAAACACCATATATTTT. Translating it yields CASSQGFSGNTIYF.

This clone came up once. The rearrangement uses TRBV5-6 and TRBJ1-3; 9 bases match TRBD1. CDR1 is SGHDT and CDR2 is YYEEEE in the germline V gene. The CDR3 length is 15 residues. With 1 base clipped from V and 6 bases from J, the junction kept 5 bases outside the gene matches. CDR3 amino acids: CASSLKGTGTNTIYF. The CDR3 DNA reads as TGTGCCAGCAGCTTGAAGGGGACAGGGACAAACACCATATATTTT.

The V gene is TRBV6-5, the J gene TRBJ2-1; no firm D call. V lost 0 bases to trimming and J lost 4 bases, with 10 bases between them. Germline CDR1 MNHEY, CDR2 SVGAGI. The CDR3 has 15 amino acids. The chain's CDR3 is CASSYSTGDYNEQFF. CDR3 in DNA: TGTGCCAGCAGTTACTCGACTGGAGATTACAATGAGCAGTTCTTC.

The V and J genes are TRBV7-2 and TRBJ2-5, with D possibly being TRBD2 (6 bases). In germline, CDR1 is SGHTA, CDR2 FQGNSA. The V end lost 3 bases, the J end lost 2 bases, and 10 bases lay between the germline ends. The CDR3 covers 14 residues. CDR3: CASSLVRGQETQYF. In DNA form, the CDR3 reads TGTGCCAGCAGCTTGGTACGGGGGCAAGAGACCCAGTACTTC.

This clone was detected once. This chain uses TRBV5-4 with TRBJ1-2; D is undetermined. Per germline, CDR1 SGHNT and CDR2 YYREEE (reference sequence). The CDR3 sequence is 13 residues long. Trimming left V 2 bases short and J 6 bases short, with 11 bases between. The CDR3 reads CASSLKGGDGYTF. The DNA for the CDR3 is TGTGCCAGCAGCTTAAAGGGCGGGGATGGCTACACCTTC. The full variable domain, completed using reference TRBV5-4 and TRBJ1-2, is ETGVTQSPTHLIKTRGQQVTLRCSSQSGHNTVSWYQQALGQGPQFIFQYYREEENGRGNFPPRFSGLQFPNYSSELNVNALELDDSALYLCASSLKGGDGYTFGSGTRLTVV.

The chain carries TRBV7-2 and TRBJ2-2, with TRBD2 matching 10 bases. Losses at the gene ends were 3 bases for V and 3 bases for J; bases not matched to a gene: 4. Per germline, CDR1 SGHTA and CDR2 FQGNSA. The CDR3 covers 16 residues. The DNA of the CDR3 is TGTGCCAGCAGCTTTACTAGCGGGACGTACACCGGGGAGCTGTTTTTT. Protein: CASSFTSGTYTGELFF.

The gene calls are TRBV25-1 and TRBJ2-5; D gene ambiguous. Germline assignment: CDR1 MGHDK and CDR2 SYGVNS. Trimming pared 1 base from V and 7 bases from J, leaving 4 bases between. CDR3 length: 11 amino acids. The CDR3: CASSEFGTQYF. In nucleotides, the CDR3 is TGTGCCAGCAGTGAATTCGGGACCCAGTACTTC.

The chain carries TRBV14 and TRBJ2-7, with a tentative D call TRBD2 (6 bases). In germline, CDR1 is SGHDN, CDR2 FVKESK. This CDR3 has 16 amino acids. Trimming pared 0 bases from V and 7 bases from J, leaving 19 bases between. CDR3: CASSQESGLTLREQYF. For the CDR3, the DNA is TGTGCCAGCAGCCAAGAATCGGGACTCACCTTACGAGAGCAGTACTTC.